This entry lists 24 T cell receptor beta chains sequenced from one sample in a study of CD8 T cells in Susac syndrome. Reverse transcription of roughly 0.5 to 1 ug RNA was carried out with random hexamers. TCRdb re-analysed the immunoSEQ multiplex PCR reads in MiXCR, keeping a single row per CDR3 protein. The table shows around 130,000 distinct CDR3 sequences, with around 94% occurring only once. The specimen was CD4+ T cells from PBMCs. The receptors were sampled from a human donor in good health.

This chain connects TRBV12-3 or TRBV12-4 to TRBJ2-5, with 7 bases identical to TRBD1. The trim removed 5 bases at V and 4 bases at J, leaving 16 bases unmatched. CDR3 length: 17 residues. For the CDR3, the DNA is TGTGCCAGCAGTCCCCGACAGGGAGAGGTACTAGGAGAGACCCAGTACTTC. It is translated as CASSPRQGEVLGETQYF.

This rearrangement joins TRBV5-1 to TRBJ2-5; no reliable D call. Trimming removed 4 bases at V and 0 bases at J, with 13 bases between. This CDR3 is built from 15 residues. Germline V lookup: CDR1 SGHRS, CDR2 YFSETQ. The CDR3 region is CASSTGLRDQETQYF. The CDR3 nucleotides are TGCGCCAGCAGCACCGGCCTCCGCGACCAAGAGACCCAGTACTTC.

The rearrangement links TRBV28 to TRBJ2-5; D gene uncertain. The CDR3 covers 16 residues. CDR1 is MDHEN and CDR2 is SYDVKM in the germline V gene. V was pared by 2 bases and J by 1 base, with 14 bases between. The CDR3 DNA sequence: TGTGCCAGCAGTTTAATGCAGGAACCGATCCAAGAGACCCAGTACTTC. Protein: CASSLMQEPIQETQYF.

This chain connects TRBV25-1 to TRBJ2-1, with TRBD2 matching over 12 bases. Germline CDR1 and CDR2: MGHDK and SYGVNS. The CDR3 runs to 18 residues. The V segment lost 4 bases and the J segment 4 bases; nucleotides outside the gene matches: 11. In nucleotides, the CDR3 is TGTGCCAGCAGTGGTTCTAGCGGGAGGGCCTTCGCATACAATGAGCAGTTCTTC. Its protein is CASSGSSGRAFAYNEQFF.

The V and J genes are TRBV7-9 and TRBJ2-2; 7 nucleotides match TRBD1. J was trimmed by 5 bases and V by 5 bases; bases with no gene match: 8. The CDR3 spans 15 residues. Germline loops: CDR1 SEHNR, CDR2 FQNEAQ (reference sequence). The chain's CDR3 is CASSPRQGKTGELFF. For the CDR3, the DNA is TGTGCCAGCAGCCCTCGACAGGGAAAGACCGGGGAGCTGTTTTTT.

This chain's CDR3 is CASSLAGRGTGELFF. Written as DNA, the CDR3 is TGTGCCAGCAGCTTAGCTGGGCGGGGGACCGGGGAGCTGTTTTTT. This chain uses TRBV7-8 with TRBJ2-2, with 7 bases lining up with TRBD2. CDR3 size: 15 residues. Germline CDR1 reads SGHVS; CDR2 reads FQNEAQ. Trimming at V came to 0 bases and at J to 5 bases, leaving 3 bases not matched to a gene. Based on the CDR3 plus reference TRBV7-8 and TRBJ2-2, the full variable domain is GAGVSQSPRYKVAKRGQDVALRCDPISGHVSLFWYQQALGQGPEFLTYFQNEAQLDKSGLPSDRFFAERPEGSVSTLKIQRTQQEDSAVYLCASSLAGRGTGELFFGEGSRLTVL.

The V gene is TRBV19, the J gene TRBJ2-2; D is ambiguous. CDR3 length: 16 residues. Germline CDR1 LNHDA, CDR2 SQIVND (reference sequence). The ends were cut back, 3 bases at V and 0 bases at J, with 11 bases in the middle. Written as DNA, the CDR3 is TGTGCCAGTAGTATGGTTATTCATTCGAACACCGGGGAGCTGTTTTTT. Translating gives CASSMVIHSNTGELFF.

V gene TRBV4-1 combines with J gene TRBJ1-3; D gene uncertain. V lost 0 bases to trimming and J lost 4 bases, with 16 bases between them. CDR1 is MGHRA and CDR2 is YSYEKL in the germline V gene. CDR3 length: 17 residues. The CDR3: CASSQDAPALGGNTIYF. For the CDR3, the DNA is TGCGCCAGCAGCCAAGATGCCCCGGCCTTGGGGGGAAACACCATATATTTT.

This clonotype was seen only once. This rearrangement joins TRBV2 to TRBJ2-5; 11 bases line up with TRBD2. Germline trimming cut 0 bases from V and 3 bases from J; bases unmatched to any gene: 0. The germline CDR1 and CDR2 sequences are SNHLY and FYNNEI. The CDR3 length is 15 residues. This CDR3 is CASSEAGLAEETQYF. CDR3 coding DNA: TGTGCCAGCAGTGAAGCGGGACTAGCGGAAGAGACCCAGTACTTC.

The V call is TRBV20-1, the J call TRBJ1-4; 7 bases map to TRBD1. The CDR3 spans 13 residues. Unmatched junction bases numbered 3, after V lost 5 bases and J lost 3 bases. Germline CDR1 is DFQATT and CDR2 is SNEGSKA (reference sequence). The CDR3 protein is CSAWTGPNEKLFF. In DNA form, the CDR3 reads TGCAGTGCTTGGACAGGCCCTAATGAAAAACTGTTTTTT.

This clonotype was picked up one time. The CDR3 bases are TGTGCCAGCAGTTTATTGACAGGGAATAATTCACCCCTCCACTTT. Translated: CASSLLTGNNSPLHF. The V gene is TRBV28, the J gene TRBJ1-6; 7 bases align to TRBD1. In germline, CDR1 is MDHEN, CDR2 SYDVKM. V shed 1 base, J shed 5 bases, and the junction held 2 bases outside the gene matches. The CDR3 totals 15 residues.

This chain uses TRBV20-1 with TRBJ2-3, with 7 bases fitting TRBD2. Germline CDR1 DFQATT, CDR2 SNEGSKA (reference sequence). With 3 bases clipped from V and 4 bases from J, the junction kept 7 bases outside the gene matches. CDR3 length: 14 amino acids. The chain's CDR3 is CSARETSSADTQYF. The CDR3 coding sequence is TGCAGTGCTAGGGAGACTAGCAGTGCAGATACGCAGTATTTT.

The chain joins TRBV2 to TRBJ1-2, with no clear D. Trimming removed 6 bases from V and 2 bases from J, with 4 bases in between. The CDR3 spans 11 residues. The germline CDR1 and CDR2 sequences are SNHLY and FYNNEI. Here the CDR3 DNA reads TGTGCCAGCAGGGAGAACTATGGCTACACCTTC. As protein: CASRENYGYTF.

This chain links TRBV20-1 with TRBJ2-7; D may be TRBD1 or TRBD2 (5 bases each). This CDR3 is built from 13 residues. Trimming stripped 2 bases from V and 3 bases from J, with 11 bases between. Looked up from germline, CDR1 is DFQATT and CDR2 is SNEGSKA (reference sequence). This CDR3 is CSARSRGRYEQYF. The CDR3 DNA reads as TGCAGTGCTAGATCCCGGGGACGCTACGAGCAGTACTTC.

The sample holds one count of this clonotype. This chain connects TRBV20-1 to TRBJ1-5, with 8 positions matching TRBD1. J was trimmed by 2 bases and V by 6 bases; bases with no gene match: 3. Germline-derived CDR1 and CDR2 are DFQATT and SNEGSKA (reference sequence). This CDR3 has 13 residues. DNA of the CDR3: TGCAGTGCGATACAGGGGGGCAATCAGCCCCAGCATTTT. Translation gives CSAIQGGNQPQHF.

This clonotype was recorded only once. The CDR3 nucleotides are TGTGCCAGCAGTGAATTCTTGGGTCTGGAGACCCAGTACTTC. This codes for CASSEFLGLETQYF. The V gene is TRBV25-1, the J gene TRBJ2-5; the D is unclear. Per germline, CDR1 MGHDK and CDR2 SYGVNS. The CDR3 consists of 14 residues. Trimming took off 1 base at V and 5 bases at J, with 11 bases between the two ends.

The J gene is TRBJ1-2, the V gene TRBV6-4; 8 bases match TRBD1. Germline CDR1 and CDR2: MRHNA and SNTAGT. V lost 6 bases to trimming and J lost 8 bases; unmatched junction nucleotides: 14. This CDR3 has 15 amino acids. The CDR3 spells CASSDGTGRANGYTF. CDR3 nucleotides: TGTGCCAGCAGCGACGGGACAGGCCGAGCTAACGGCTACACCTTC.

The chain carries TRBV18 and TRBJ1-1, with D perhaps TRBD1 (6 bases). The germline gives CDR1 KGHSH, CDR2 LQKENI. V was clipped by 6 bases and J by 2 bases, with 10 bases between them. This CDR3 region has 13 residues. CDR3 sequence reads: CASSQQGNTEAFF. CDR3 DNA sequence: TGTGCCAGCTCCCAACAGGGAAACACTGAAGCTTTCTTT. Looking up the rest from reference TRBV18 and TRBJ1-1 gives the full variable domain: NAGVMQNPRHLVRRRGQEARLRCSPMKGHSHVYWYRQLPEEGLKFMVYLQKENIIDESGMPKERFSAEFPKEGPSILRIQQVVRGDSAAYFCASSQQGNTEAFFGQGTRLTVV.

V gene TRBV7-9 combines with J gene TRBJ1-1; D is ambiguous. V lost 2 bases and J 5 bases, leaving 9 bases between the germline ends. CDR1 and CDR2 (germline): SEHNR, FQNEAQ (reference sequence). The CDR3 sequence is 13 residues long. Here the CDR3 reads CASSLPLGTEAFF. The CDR3 nucleotides read TGTGCCAGCAGCTTACCTCTGGGAACTGAAGCTTTCTTT.

The V and J genes are TRBV7-9 and TRBJ1-1; the D gene is possibly TRBD1 (5 bases). The CDR3 spans 14 residues. Trimming stripped 5 bases from V and 2 bases from J, with 12 bases between. Per germline, CDR1 SEHNR and CDR2 FQNEAQ (reference sequence). The CDR3 DNA is TGTGCCAGCAGCCAAGGGGTCAAAAACACTGAAGCTTTCTTT. Protein product: CASSQGVKNTEAFF.

The chain couples TRBV7-2 to TRBJ1-2; a possible D gene is TRBD1 (6 bases). CDR3 length: 18 residues. V was clipped by 5 bases and J by 0 bases, with 22 bases between them. CDR1 and CDR2 from the germline V gene are SGHTA and FQGNSA. CDR3: CASSPDPTNRVPNYGYTF. The CDR3 region has the DNA TGTGCCAGCAGCCCTGACCCCACGAACAGGGTCCCTAACTATGGCTACACCTTC.

This chain uses TRBV6-2 or TRBV6-3 with TRBJ2-5; 13 nucleotides agree with TRBD2. The CDR3 is made up of 18 amino acids. The germline V gene has CDR1 MNHEY and CDR2 SVGEGT. Trimming cost V 2 bases and J 4 bases; bases outside gene matches: 10. The CDR3 loop is CASSYPLGTSGTRETQYF. The CDR3 bases are TGTGCCAGCAGTTACCCACTTGGGACTAGCGGGACACGAGAGACCCAGTACTTC.

The chain recombines TRBV7-9 with TRBJ2-3; TRBD2 agrees at 15 bases. V gave up 5 bases and J gave up 5 bases; unmatched junction bases: 2. The CDR3 runs 15 residues. The germline V gene has CDR1 SEHNR and CDR2 FQNEAQ (reference sequence). CDR3 sequence (DNA): TGTGCCAGCAGCATGGGACTAGCGGGAGGAGATACGCAGTATTTT. Protein sequence: CASSMGLAGGDTQYF.

This chain connects TRBV3-1 to TRBJ2-6; D gene unclear. Germline assignment: CDR1 LGHDT and CDR2 YNNKEL (reference sequence). CDR3 length equals 15 residues. V was cut by 0 bases and J by 10 bases, with 13 bases left in between. This CDR3 is CASSQDGAVPNVLTF. The CDR3 DNA reads as TGTGCCAGCAGCCAAGATGGTGCGGTCCCGAACGTCCTGACTTTC.